Included here is one TCR beta chain sequence, with context. Its specificity is not known. These data belong to a study of T-cell memory formation after mild COVID-19. In the study overall: TCR clusters showed largely donor specificity.

Study-wide results and limits: Mostly located in CM and EM were contracting CD4+ clones, with contracting CD8+ clones located in EMRA.

The CDR3 is 14 amino acids. From germline, CDR1 is DFQATT and CDR2 SNEGSKA (reference sequence). The ends lost 2 bases at V and 2 bases at J; junction bases unmatched: 5. TCRdb re-called the 5' RACE reads through MiXCR, storing one row per CDR3 protein. The sample holds roughly 220,000 distinct CDR3 sequences, just over 9.5% seen once. V usage is TRBV20-1 and J usage is TRBJ2-7; the match to TRBD1 covers 8 bases. This TCR was recovered from a man aged 18 to 29 who had mild COVID-19 (a few samples of this study predate the infection). Cell type and time point are not known. The sample comprised PBMCs or a T cell subset sorted from them (not recorded which). CDR3 residues: CSARLGQAPYEQYF. CDR3 coding DNA: TGCAGTGCTAGACTGGGACAGGCCCCCTACGAGCAGTACTTC.